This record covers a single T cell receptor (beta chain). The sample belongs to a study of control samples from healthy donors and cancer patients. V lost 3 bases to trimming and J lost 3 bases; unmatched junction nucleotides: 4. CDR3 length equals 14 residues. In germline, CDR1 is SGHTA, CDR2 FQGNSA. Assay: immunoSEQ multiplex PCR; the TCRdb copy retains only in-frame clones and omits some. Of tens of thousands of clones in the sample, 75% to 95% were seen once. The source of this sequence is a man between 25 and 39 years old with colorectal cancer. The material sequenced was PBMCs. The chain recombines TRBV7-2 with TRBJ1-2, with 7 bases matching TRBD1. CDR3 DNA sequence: TGTGCCAGCAGCTTGGGAGGGGGCTACTATGGCTACACCTTC. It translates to CASSLGGGYYGYTF.